This T cell receptor beta chain was sequenced for a study of T cell responses to AZD1222 COVID-19 vaccine. Broader study findings: Recipients of AZD1222 seropositive at baseline numbered only five or six. Sampling captured repertoires only after the peak T cell response.

V was shortened by 4 bases and J by 5 bases, with 18 bases between the two germline ends. Germline-derived CDR1 and CDR2 are MDHEN and SYDVKM. The CDR3 runs 15 residues. In regard to this clone: What it recognizes is unknown.

Assay used: immunoSEQ multiplex PCR; TCRdb lists only in-frame clones, some missing. The sample includes 95,000 to 100,000 clones, almost 90% of them seen just once. J is TRBJ2-7 and V is TRBV28; D is uncertain. This sequence was found in an adult who received the AZD1222 COVID-19 vaccine. The sequencing used peripheral blood, collected 28 days after the second AZD1222 dose. CDR3 region: CASSWAEDNLDEQYF. The DNA of the CDR3 is TGTGCCAGCAGTTGGGCCGAAGACAATTTAGACGAGCAGTACTTC.